This T cell receptor beta chain was retrieved from a study of blood T cell repertoires in COVID-19. Participant age was about 18 to 95 years, and participants resided in about two dozen US areas. Recovery among Cohort 3 donors was established by two negative PCRs, clearance, or symptom resolution. Per the original methods: For nucleated cells, counts were estimated from reference gene primer amplification. The method was immunoSEQ multiplex PCR; TCRdb's version includes in-frame clones alone and lacks a portion of them. V, J and clone size were drawn from that table, and D and trimming were deduced from the DNA. The table includes 250,000 or so clones, 80% to 90% detected once. With 3 bases clipped from V and 1 base from J, the junction kept 10 bases outside the gene matches. The germline V gene encodes CDR1 MNHEY and CDR2 SMNVEV (reference sequence). The CDR3 sequence is 19 residues long.

The chain links TRBV27 to TRBJ2-6; 9 bases align to TRBD1. The sequenced sample consisted of PBMCs or T cells enriched from blood (not recorded which). The sequence was collected from a woman between 45 and 65 years old who had recovered from COVID-19. This CDR3 reads CASSFSTTGGASGANVLTF. The CDR3 DNA reads as TGTGCCAGCAGTTTTTCTACAACAGGGGGCGCGTCTGGGGCCAACGTCCTGACTTTC.